This TCR beta chain was captured by sequencing in a study of CXCR3-negative and CXCR3-positive naive CD8 T cells. UMI-tagged TRB cDNA libraries were built via 5' RACE. One entry per CDR3 protein, without DNA, is what TCRdb gives after re-calling the 5' RACE reads. The sample data list tens of thousands of distinct CDR3 sequences. Germline V lookup: CDR1 SEHNR, CDR2 FQNEAQ (reference sequence). The CDR3 length is 14 residues. Study outcomes and limitations: Once cells were cryopreserved, CXCR3 expression went down partly, and most assays used fresh PBMCs.

A remark on this clonotype: What it binds is unknown.

The clonotype was recovered from a human donor in good health. Some clones in this sample may be carry-over from other donors' samples. The chain employs TRBV7-9 and TRBJ1-1; TCRdb gives TRBD1 as the D gene, but with no DNA this cannot be confirmed. Sequencing was done on a sample of naive CXCR3- CD8+ T cells from blood. Subset specified: CD45RO-CCR7+CD27+CD95- naive CD8+ T cells lacking CXCR3 (TNR3-). The CDR3 protein is CASSLIRQGTEAFF.